What follows are 18 T cell receptor beta chains derived from one specimen sequenced in a study of shared clonotypes between healthy human individuals. Here immunoSEQ multiplex PCR was the method, and the copy in TCRdb shows in-frame clones only, minus some. Of around 1.1 million clones listed, roughly 77% were seen once; the top ten hold roughly 0.83%. The material sequenced was memory CD4+ T cells from PBMCs. Documented subset: CD45RA-negative fraction. Receptors were obtained from a young man in good health. Some clones in this sample may be carry-over from other donors' samples.

The rearrangement links TRBV10-2 to TRBJ2-4; no definite D call. Germline loops: CDR1 WSHSY, CDR2 SAAADI. The CDR3 covers 17 residues. V was pared by 0 bases and J by 0 bases, with 12 bases between. The CDR3 loop reads CASSESPQLLAKNIQYF. DNA for the CDR3: TGCGCCAGCAGTGAGTCCCCGCAACTACTAGCCAAAAACATTCAGTACTTC.

The chain recombines TRBV14 with TRBJ2-7; D call uncertain. The V end was cut by 2 bases, the J end by 6 bases, with 8 bases between. This CDR3 region has 12 residues. The germline gives CDR1 SGHDN, CDR2 FVKESK. The CDR3 nucleotides read TGTGCCAGCAGCCAATTTGGTGGCGAGCAGTACTTC. It yields the protein CASSQFGGEQYF.

This clone was detected only a few times. V is TRBV2 and J is TRBJ2-3; TRBD1 agrees at 8 bases. Losses at the gene ends were 7 bases for V and 1 base for J; bases not matched to a gene: 10. The CDR3 covers 16 residues. The V gene's germline CDR1 is SNHLY and CDR2 FYNNEI. CDR3 nucleotide sequence: TGTGCCAGCAACCCCTCTCGACAGGGGCGCACAGATACGCAGTATTTT. This translates into CASNPSRQGRTDTQYF.

The chain is built from TRBV28 and TRBJ2-1, with 7 nucleotides matching TRBD2. Germline values: CDR1 MDHEN, CDR2 SYDVKM. The CDR3 has 16 residues. Unmatched junction bases numbered 10, after V lost 2 bases and J lost 6 bases. This CDR3 reads CASSLTNRLALNEQFF. DNA for the CDR3: TGTGCCAGCAGTTTAACAAACCGACTAGCTCTCAATGAGCAGTTCTTC.

About this clone: A clone one base away is much larger, so this may be a read error. Other DNA sequences in this specimen translate into the identical CDR3. The CDR3 region has the DNA TGCGCCAGCAGCTTGGGACTAGCGGGAGTGGCAGATACGCAGTATTTT. Translation: CASSLGLAGVADTQYF. The rearrangement joins TRBV5-1 to TRBJ2-3, with TRBD2 matching over 12 bases. Germline CDR1 SGHRS, CDR2 YFSETQ. The CDR3 is 16 residues long. The trim removed 0 bases at V and 4 bases at J, leaving 3 bases unmatched.

This clone was found once. The chain recombines TRBV11-2 with TRBJ1-1; no clear D gene. Germline-derived CDR1 and CDR2 are SGHAT and FQNNGV. CDR3 length: 15 residues. Trimming cost V 5 bases and J 3 bases, with 16 bases left between them. CDR3 amino acids: CASSQDVDMYTEAFF. For the CDR3, the DNA is TGTGCCAGCAGCCAAGACGTTGACATGTACACTGAAGCTTTCTTT.

This clone came up a few times. The chain employs TRBV27 and TRBJ1-1; the D gene is possibly TRBD1 (5 bases). V dropped 3 bases and J dropped 1 base, with 9 bases sitting between them. Germline CDR1 and CDR2: MNHEY and SMNVEV (reference sequence). The CDR3 covers 14 residues. The CDR3 nucleotides read TGTGCCAGCAGTTTTCGGGGGGAGAACACTGAAGCTTTCTTT. Protein product: CASSFRGENTEAFF.

In its sample, this clone was seen a few times. The CDR3 nucleotides read TGTGCCAGTAGTAGAGGACAGGGAAACTATGGCTACACCTTC. As protein: CASSRGQGNYGYTF. The chain combines TRBV19 with TRBJ1-2, with TRBD1 matching over 8 bases. CDR1 and CDR2 (germline): LNHDA, SQIVND (reference sequence). The CDR3 consists of 14 residues. V shed 4 bases, J shed 2 bases, and the junction held 3 bases outside the gene matches.

This clone was seen ten or more times. This chain uses TRBV30 with TRBJ2-2, with 8 bases that match TRBD2. Germline loops: CDR1 GTSNPN, CDR2 SVGIG (reference sequence). After removal of 2 bases from V and 2 bases from J, the junction contained 10 bases not matched to a gene. This CDR3 is built from 17 residues. The CDR3 sequence: CAWSTGGGRTNTGELFF. The CDR3 DNA follows: TGTGCCTGGAGTACGGGAGGCGGGAGGACTAACACCGGGGAGCTGTTTTTT.

This clone appeared a few times. Distinct nucleotide sequences in the sample also encode this CDR3. V usage is TRBV6-1 and J usage is TRBJ2-5, with D uncertain. Germline CDR1 reads MNHNS; CDR2 reads SASEGT. V lost 4 bases and J lost 2, with 8 bases in between. This CDR3 is built from 13 residues. The CDR3 bases are TGTGCCAGCAGTGTGGGGTCTCAAGAGACCCAGTACTTC. Its translation: CASSVGSQETQYF.

This clone came up once. The V gene is TRBV6-1, the J gene TRBJ1-2; D gene uncertain. V lost 8 bases and J 1 base, leaving 17 bases between the germline ends. The CDR3 has 15 residues. Germline assignment: CDR1 MNHNS and CDR2 SASEGT. CDR3 amino acids: CASRAPPAHNYGYTF. Here the CDR3 DNA reads TGTGCCAGCCGGGCCCCACCTGCCCATAACTATGGCTACACCTTC.

This chain's CDR3 is CASSLRAETQYF. As DNA, the CDR3 is TGTGCCAGCTCACTCCGTGCGGAGACCCAGTACTTC. V and J are TRBV18 and TRBJ2-5; D gene unclear. Germline V gives CDR1 KGHSH, CDR2 LQKENI. The CDR3 has 12 residues. V shed 4 bases and J shed 5 bases, with 8 bases lying between them.

This clone showed up just a few times. This sample also contains other DNA sequences that code for the same CDR3. V usage is TRBV28 and J usage is TRBJ1-5, with D unresolved. CDR1 and CDR2 from the germline V gene are MDHEN and SYDVKM. Deletions cut 4 bases from V and 2 bases from J, with 6 bases between. The CDR3 contains 13 residues. CDR3 in DNA: TGTGCCAGCAGTTCAGGTGGCAATCAGCCCCAGCATTTT. Protein sequence: CASSSGGNQPQHF.

The chain is built from TRBV18 and TRBJ1-3; TRBD1 matches 8 bases. Germline V lookup: CDR1 KGHSH, CDR2 LQKENI. Trimming at V came to 4 bases and at J to 0 bases, leaving 5 bases not matched to a gene. The length of the CDR3 is 16 residues. The CDR3 is CASSRGQVNSGNTIYF. Here the CDR3 DNA reads TGTGCCAGCTCACGGGGACAGGTTAACTCTGGAAACACCATATATTTT.

V and J are TRBV7-2 and TRBJ1-2; TRBD1 aligns across 9 bases. The CDR3 extends over 16 amino acids. The V gene end was trimmed by 4 bases and the J gene end by 3 bases; junction bases not matched to a gene: 9. Germline CDR1 SGHTA, CDR2 FQGNSA. CDR3 DNA: TGTGCCAGCAGCTGGGGGGGACAGGGCCCCGACTATGGCTACACCTTC. This codes for CASSWGGQGPDYGYTF.

This clone was counted ten times or more. This sequence joins TRBV29-1 and TRBJ1-2; possible D gene TRBD1, 5 bases. Germline CDR1 SQVTM, CDR2 ANQGSEA. The CDR3 has 15 residues. The V gene lost 7 bases and the J gene lost 1 base, with 19 bases spanning the gap. In DNA, the CDR3 is TGCAGCGCAAAGGTCCCCCAGGGAGGTAACTATGGCTACACCTTC. This translates into CSAKVPQGGNYGYTF.

The chain has TRBV7-7 and TRBJ1-3; no reliable D call. This CDR3 spans 16 amino acids. V was clipped by 1 base and J by 4 bases, with 14 bases between them. In germline, CDR1 is SSHAT, CDR2 FNYEAQ (reference sequence). CDR3 nucleotide sequence: TGTGCCAGCAGCTTAGGACCGGCCAACTACGGAAACACCATATATTTT. It specifies CASSLGPANYGNTIYF.

The CDR3 is CASSLNWGGTMNTEAFF. CDR3 in DNA: TGTGCCAGCAGCTTAAATTGGGGGGGGACTATGAACACTGAAGCTTTCTTT. This chain uses TRBV5-8 with TRBJ1-1; perhaps TRBD1 as D (5 bases). The CDR3 has 17 residues. Between the trimmed V and J ends, which lost 2 bases and 0 bases, there was a span of 17 bases. Germline V gene lookup returns CDR1 SGHTS and CDR2 YDEGEE.